The rows below give T cell receptor beta chains drawn from one sample of a study of human T cells and chemical hapten exposure. TCRdb reprocessed the RACE reads with MiXCR, giving one entry per CDR3 protein. This sample carries about 340,000 distinct CDR3 sequences, under 9% of them seen once, and the ten largest clones take less than 10%. The material was whole blood, obtained in connection with sensitization to the hapten diphenylcyclopropenone (DPC). Receptors originate from a woman aged 18-35 years with alopecia areata. Some clones in this sample may be carry-over from other donors' samples. The CDR3 runs from the conserved cysteine through the conserved F or W. The order of the fields is V gene, J gene, clone size, CDR3 length, D gene, CDR3 DNA, CDR3 protein. A D gene is named only where the DNA matches it firmly. A clone size is listed for some rows: how often the clone was seen (once, few, many), or a class if it is expanded.

v_call: TRBV4-2
j_call: TRBJ2-3
clone_size: -
cdr3_length: 18
d_call: -
cdr3_nt: TGTGCCAGCAGCCAAGATCAGGGCGGGGGCAGGGACACAGATACGCAGTATTTT
cdr3_aa: CASSQDQGGGRDTDTQYF

v_call: TRBV5-1
j_call: TRBJ2-1
clone_size: few
cdr3_length: 17
d_call: TRBD2
cdr3_nt: TGCGCCAGCAGCCCGACGCCGGACTCCGCGGGGGGTAATGAGCAGTTCTTC
cdr3_aa: CASSPTPDSAGGNEQFF

v_call: TRBV6-2/TRBV6-3
j_call: TRBJ2-2
clone_size: many
cdr3_length: 14
d_call: -
cdr3_nt: TGTGCCAGCAGTACGTGGGGGCTCCCCGGGGAGCTGTTTTTT
cdr3_aa: CASSTWGLPGELFF

v_call: TRBV29-1
j_call: TRBJ1-2
clone_size: many
cdr3_length: 13
d_call: -
cdr3_nt: TGCAGCGTTGAGCAGGGAAACTACTATGGCTACACCTTC
cdr3_aa: CSVEQGNYYGYTF

v_call: TRBV12-3/TRBV12-4
j_call: TRBJ2-6
clone_size: many
cdr3_length: 21
d_call: -
cdr3_nt: TGTGCCAGCAGAACACCCTGGGTTGGGGATTGGGTGAGGTCTGGGGCCAACGTCCTGACTTTC
cdr3_aa: CASRTPWVGDWVRSGANVLTF

v_call: TRBV7-2
j_call: TRBJ1-5
clone_size: -
cdr3_length: 18
d_call: -
cdr3_nt: TGTGCCAGCAGCTTGGGGGGGTCACAGTCTTATAGCAATCAGCCCCAGCATTTT
cdr3_aa: CASSLGGSQSYSNQPQHF

v_call: TRBV4-1
j_call: TRBJ2-5
clone_size: many
cdr3_length: 15
d_call: -
cdr3_nt: TGCGCCAGCAGCCAAGACCCGACTGATCGAGAGACCCAGTACTTC
cdr3_aa: CASSQDPTDRETQYF

v_call: TRBV10-3
j_call: TRBJ2-3
clone_size: -
cdr3_length: 15
d_call: -
cdr3_nt: TGTGCCATCAGTTTCAGGGGAGCTGGCACAGATACGCAGTATTTT
cdr3_aa: CAISFRGAGTDTQYF

v_call: TRBV5-4
j_call: TRBJ2-7
clone_size: -
cdr3_length: 16
d_call: -
cdr3_nt: TGTGCCAGCAGAGAGCTTGGTGCTTCTCCAGGGGCCGAGCAGTACTTC
cdr3_aa: CASRELGASPGAEQYF

v_call: TRBV7-2
j_call: TRBJ2-3
clone_size: -
cdr3_length: 15
d_call: -
cdr3_nt: TGTGCCAGCAGCTTGCAGGGAGATTACACAGATACGCAGTATTTT
cdr3_aa: CASSLQGDYTDTQYF

v_call: TRBV29-1
j_call: TRBJ1-1
clone_size: -
cdr3_length: 13
d_call: -
cdr3_nt: TGCAGCGTTGAAAAAAACACGAACACTGAAGCTTTCTTT
cdr3_aa: CSVEKNTNTEAFF

v_call: TRBV12-3/TRBV12-4
j_call: TRBJ1-5
clone_size: few
cdr3_length: 17
d_call: -
cdr3_nt: TGTGCCAGCAGACCAACGACAAAGGGGGGCGTCAATCAGCCCCAGCATTTT
cdr3_aa: CASRPTTKGGVNQPQHF

v_call: TRBV12-3/TRBV12-4
j_call: TRBJ1-3
clone_size: many
cdr3_length: 16
d_call: -
cdr3_nt: TGTGCCAGCATCGACGGAACACCCTACTCTGGAAACACCATATATTTT
cdr3_aa: CASIDGTPYSGNTIYF

v_call: TRBV6-2/TRBV6-3
j_call: TRBJ2-4
clone_size: few
cdr3_length: 16
d_call: -
cdr3_nt: TGTGCCAGCAGTTACTCGAACGGGGGAACCAAAAACATTCAGTACTTC
cdr3_aa: CASSYSNGGTKNIQYF

v_call: TRBV6-6
j_call: TRBJ1-4
clone_size: -
cdr3_length: 15
d_call: -
cdr3_nt: TGTGCCAGCAGTTACGGTCAGGGGACTAATGAAAAACTGTTTTTT
cdr3_aa: CASSYGQGTNEKLFF

v_call: TRBV7-9
j_call: TRBJ2-5
clone_size: many
cdr3_length: 12
d_call: -
cdr3_nt: TGTGCCAGCAGCCCATACCAAGAGACCCAGTACTTC
cdr3_aa: CASSPYQETQYF

v_call: TRBV10-3
j_call: TRBJ1-2
clone_size: few
cdr3_length: 13
d_call: -
cdr3_nt: TGTGCCATCAGTGAGGGACAGAACTATGGCTACACCTTC
cdr3_aa: CAISEGQNYGYTF

v_call: TRBV6-5
j_call: TRBJ1-5
clone_size: -
cdr3_length: 14
d_call: -
cdr3_nt: TGTGCCAGCAGTTCCATGGGATCGGGGCAGCCCCAGCATTTT
cdr3_aa: CASSSMGSGQPQHF

v_call: TRBV5-1
j_call: TRBJ2-3
clone_size: -
cdr3_length: 13
d_call: -
cdr3_nt: TGCGCCAGCAGCTGGGACGGAGCCGATACGCAGTATTTT
cdr3_aa: CASSWDGADTQYF

v_call: TRBV12-3/TRBV12-4
j_call: TRBJ2-4
clone_size: many
cdr3_length: 12
d_call: -
cdr3_nt: TGTGCCAGCACTCTCACCGCTGGCATTCAGTACTTC
cdr3_aa: CASTLTAGIQYF

v_call: TRBV27
j_call: TRBJ2-3
clone_size: -
cdr3_length: 15
d_call: TRBD2
cdr3_nt: TGTGCCAGCAGTCCTGCTGGGGGAGGGCCAGATACGCAGTATTTT
cdr3_aa: CASSPAGGGPDTQYF

v_call: TRBV7-6
j_call: TRBJ1-2
clone_size: few
cdr3_length: 13
d_call: -
cdr3_nt: TGTGCCAGCAGCTTAGGCGGGGTATCTGGCTACACCTTC
cdr3_aa: CASSLGGVSGYTF

v_call: TRBV7-9
j_call: TRBJ2-1
clone_size: few
cdr3_length: 17
d_call: TRBD2
cdr3_nt: TGTGCCAGCAGCTCTAACCTAGCGGGGCCGAGCCTTGGCGAGCAGTTCTTC
cdr3_aa: CASSSNLAGPSLGEQFF

v_call: TRBV12-3/TRBV12-4
j_call: TRBJ1-2
clone_size: -
cdr3_length: 13
d_call: TRBD1
cdr3_nt: TGTGCCAGCAGTCTACAGGGGGTGAATGGCTACACCTTC
cdr3_aa: CASSLQGVNGYTF

v_call: TRBV6-6
j_call: TRBJ2-6
clone_size: many
cdr3_length: 11
d_call: -
cdr3_nt: TGTGCCACTTTTAGGGCCAACGTCCTGACTTTC
cdr3_aa: CATFRANVLTF

v_call: TRBV24-1
j_call: TRBJ2-6
clone_size: many
cdr3_length: 17
d_call: TRBD1
cdr3_nt: TGTGCCACCAGTGACTACGGTGGACAGGCTGGGGCCAACGTCCTGACTTTC
cdr3_aa: CATSDYGGQAGANVLTF

v_call: TRBV5-4
j_call: TRBJ2-7
clone_size: few
cdr3_length: 14
d_call: TRBD1
cdr3_nt: TGTGCCAGCAGCTTGGAAAAGGCCACAGGGGTGCAGTACTTC
cdr3_aa: CASSLEKATGVQYF

v_call: TRBV12-3/TRBV12-4
j_call: TRBJ2-3
clone_size: many
cdr3_length: 15
d_call: TRBD1
cdr3_nt: TGTGCCAGCAGCACCGGGACAGGACGCACAGATACGCAGTATTTT
cdr3_aa: CASSTGTGRTDTQYF

v_call: TRBV7-2
j_call: TRBJ2-1
clone_size: few
cdr3_length: 14
d_call: -
cdr3_nt: TGTGCCAGCAGCTTAGGAACCGGGCCCGCTGAGCAGTTCTTC
cdr3_aa: CASSLGTGPAEQFF

v_call: TRBV2
j_call: TRBJ2-6
clone_size: many
cdr3_length: 16
d_call: TRBD2
cdr3_nt: TGTGCCAGCAGTGAAGCGCGGGGGACCGGGGCCAACGTCCTGACTTTC
cdr3_aa: CASSEARGTGANVLTF

v_call: TRBV6-5
j_call: TRBJ2-1
clone_size: -
cdr3_length: 14
d_call: TRBD2
cdr3_nt: TGTGCCAGCAGCAGGCTAGCGGGGGGTAATGAGCAGTTCTTC
cdr3_aa: CASSRLAGGNEQFF

v_call: TRBV12-3/TRBV12-4
j_call: TRBJ2-2
clone_size: many
cdr3_length: 15
d_call: TRBD1
cdr3_nt: TGTGCCAGCAGCCTCGGACAGGGGTGGACCGGGGAGCTGTTTTTT
cdr3_aa: CASSLGQGWTGELFF